This T cell receptor (beta chain) stems from a study of blood T cell repertoires in COVID-19 (TCRdb year 2020). For the wider study: Samples from collaborators originated in the United States, Italy and Spain and spanned both the acute and convalescent phases of COVID-19. Where HLA class I and class II types were available, the types were taken from metadata supplied by the sample provider, not from assay-based typing. Samples came from the ongoing ImmuneRACE study (first 160 participants) plus 1,254 subjects from 6 global collaborators. The sample metadata nearly always contained a de-identified subject ID, COVID-19 status, age in years and sex. Subjects who had been exposed to COVID-19, were actively infected with it, or had recovered from it provided the deeply sampled blood TCRbeta repertoires that made up the dataset. The prospective study material was composed of cDNA or gDNA derived from T cells, B-cell-depleted T cells, or PBMCs. The repertoires were released in a freely available public database meant as a resource for research on the immune response to SARS-CoV-2. The paper as a whole reports these results and caveats: The amount of clinical and demographic metadata varied by source and participant and was provided uncurated.

Concerning this clone itself: Its cognate antigen has yet to be identified. Per-nucleotide qualities are absent, and no much larger clonotype sits a single base away.

Looking up the germline V gene yields CDR1 SGHAT and CDR2 FQNNGV. The cysteine opens and the phenylalanine closes a CDR3 of 16 amino acids. Of the read, only the CDR3 DNA is kept; its 48 bases are in frame from base 1. A distance of 17 bases separates the germline ends of V and J, which lose 6 bases and 1 base respectively. The collaborating institutions used their own protocols to collect whole blood in K2EDTA tubes. For TCRbeta analysis, collaborator samples were shipped as frozen whole blood, as isolated PBMCs, or as DNA extracted from either sample type. TCRbeta CDR3 regions were amplified from genomic DNA by means of the immunoSEQ Assay, a bias-controlled multiplex PCR. As for the original processing: The number of nucleated cells in each sample was estimated from the amplification of reference gene primers within the assay. To quantify the absolute abundance of each unique TCRbeta CDR3 rearrangement, sequence reads were collapsed and filtered. For each sample, productive Simpson clonality was calculated by taking the square root of Simpson's diversity index across productive rearrangements. As stored in TCRdb, this immuneACCESS dataset retains in-frame rearrangements with V and J assigned. A fraction of the clones does not appear; measured against another copy, unresolved V genes explain less than half of the discrepancy, and the remainder lacks a known reason. V, J and clone size were drawn from that table, and D and trimming were deduced from the DNA. In this sample the table shows about 60,000 clones, 80% to 85% of which occur a single time. The ten largest account for about 38% of the sample.

Recombination joined TRBV11-2 with TRBJ2-3; TRBD2 is perhaps the D gene, given 6 matching bases. The sample consisted of peripheral blood. The clonotype originates from a human donor in a cohort sampled during active COVID-19. The DNA reads as follows: TGTGCCAGCAGGTCGTTGGGACTGTCTGGCACAGATACGCAGTATTTT. Its protein reads: CASRSLGLSGTDTQYF.